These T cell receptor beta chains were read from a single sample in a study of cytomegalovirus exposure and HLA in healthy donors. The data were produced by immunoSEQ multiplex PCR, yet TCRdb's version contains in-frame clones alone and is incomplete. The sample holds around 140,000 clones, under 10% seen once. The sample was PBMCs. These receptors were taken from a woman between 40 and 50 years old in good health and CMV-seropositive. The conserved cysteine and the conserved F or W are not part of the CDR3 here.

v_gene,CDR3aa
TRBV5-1,ASSQTSASYEQY
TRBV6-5,ASSAGKNTEAF
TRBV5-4,ASSLSGTRNEKLF
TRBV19,ASSPGGQRREKLF
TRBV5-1,ASSLEGTSSPKLF
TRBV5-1,ASSSTGGGGYGYT
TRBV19,ASSIGGGGSETQY
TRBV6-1,ASSEEGGIAGQETQY
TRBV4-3,ASSQDWGLGGYT
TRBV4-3,ASSQAGQGVQDTQY
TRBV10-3,AIRGQQGSYEQY
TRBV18,ASSPSYSGNTIY
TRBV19,ASSLRDSFLLNEQF
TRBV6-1,ASRDRASTDTQY
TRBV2,ASSAEGTTNEKLF
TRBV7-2,ASSLEQGMPQH
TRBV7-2,ASSLVRGNGYT
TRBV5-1,ASSYGRGNTEAF
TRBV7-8,ASSSSGGSDYGYT
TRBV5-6,ASSLAVTGGYGYT
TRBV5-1,ASSLARGAGDTQY
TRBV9,ASSAPGSYNSPLH
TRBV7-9,ASSPTGLRSTDTQY
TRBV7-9,ASSEDTLRDEQF
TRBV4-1,ASSQDGGSYNSPLH
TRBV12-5,ASGPAGPTFVNEQF
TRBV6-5,ASSYPTGKTEAF
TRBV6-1,ASSEEGKRNYPYEQY
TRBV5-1,ASSRALPSTDTQY
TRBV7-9,ASRKLQGKDDGYT
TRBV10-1,ASSVAGESNIQY
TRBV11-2,ASSRPGMNTEAF
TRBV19,ASSTIAGTAFNSPLH
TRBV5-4,ASSLVSSRTGGVKQY
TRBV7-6,ASSLGAGNTIY
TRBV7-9,ASSLDGGNYGYT
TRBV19,ASSINRVGTNEKLF
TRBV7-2,ASSPKRRAYEQY
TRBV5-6,ASSLTSGGPASSYNEQF
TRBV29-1,SGSRDSSGNTIY
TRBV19,ASSMSGDTEAF
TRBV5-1,ASSLQGAGETQY
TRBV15,TTSRAGQANTGELF
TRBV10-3,AISEQGIGQPQH
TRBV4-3,ASSRQGTGGYGYT
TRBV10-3,AISDDRDREVHEQY
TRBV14,ASSARLAGNYAPNYNEQF
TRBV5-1,ASSPEPGLAGEQY
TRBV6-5,ASSYAGQGGGSPLH
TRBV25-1,ASSELGEGRETQY
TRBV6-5,ASSYVPGQGIYGYT
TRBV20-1,SATGQGANT
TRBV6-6,ASSSPGQPQH
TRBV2,ASSGRQGSTEAF